A single sample is the source of the 25 T cell receptor beta chains below, sequenced in a study of T cell clonality in common variable immunodeficiency. Whole-study results and caveats: Reportedly, TCR beta sequences from common variable immunodeficiency showed fewer deletions and N-nucleotide insertions.

TCRdb keeps only in-frame clones here, not all; method: immunoSEQ multiplex PCR. The specimen has some 22,000 clones, none found just once. Their antigens are not known. What was sequenced was peripheral blood mononuclear cells. These receptors came from a human donor with common variable immunodeficiency.

Worth noting for this clone: The read finishes 3 residues shy of the CDR3 end, and the germline J gene is used to complete it. The genes are TRBV6-2 or TRBV6-3 and TRBJ2-6; tentative D call: TRBD2 (5 bases). This CDR3 region has 13 residues. V lost 11 bases and J 0 bases, leaving 8 bases between the germline ends. Germline lookup yields CDR1 MNHEY and CDR2 SVGEGT. The CDR3 sequence: CALARSGANVLTF. The part of the CDR3 DNA that was read is TGTGCCCTAGCCCGCTCTGGGGCCAACGTC.

This clone showed up just a few times. The read gets to within 3 residues of the CDR3 end, and the germline J gene fills in the rest. The chain uses TRBV30 and TRBJ1-2, with D tentatively TRBD1 (6 bases). Germline assignment: CDR1 GTSNPN and CDR2 SVGIG (reference sequence). The CDR3 loop spans 16 amino acids. V shed 2 bases and J shed 7 bases, with 23 bases lying between them. The CDR3 bases that were read are TGTGCCTGGAGTACCGGTGGGGGGGGCTTAGGGTTTGGC. Translation: CAWSTGGGGLGFG. The full CDR3 is CAWSTGGGGLGFGYTF.

This clone was seen a few times. The read stops 3 residues short of the end of the CDR3; the missing end is completed from the germline J gene. The chain is built from TRBV7-9 and TRBJ1-1; 7 nucleotides match TRBD1. CDR1 SEHNR and CDR2 FQNEAQ come from the germline V gene (reference sequence). This CDR3 comprises 13 residues. CDR3 in amino acids: CASRSPAGGRAFF. The DNA read from the CDR3 is TGTGCCAGCAGGTCTCCGGCAGGGGGTAGG. The complete variable domain, with remaining parts taken from reference TRBV7-9 and TRBJ1-1, reads DTGVSQNPRHKITKRGQNVTFRCDPISEHNRLYWYRQTLGQGPEFLTYFQNEAQLEKSRLLSDRFSAERPKGSFSTLEIQRTEQGDSAMYLCASRSPAGGRAFFGQGTRLTVV.

Concerning this clone itself: The CDR3 end is not reached by the read, which stops 3 residues before it; the germline J gene fills it in. The gene calls are TRBV19 and TRBJ1-2; D might be TRBD1 (6 bases). There are 14 residues in the CDR3. Between the trimmed V and J ends, which lost 4 bases and 4 bases, there was a span of 13 bases. CDR1 and CDR2 (germline): LNHDA, SQIVND (reference sequence). Here the CDR3 reads CASSNQQGGYGYTF. Incomplete CDR3 DNA: TGTGCCAGTAGTAACCAACAGGGAGGCTATGGC. Full variable domain (outside the CDR3, taken from reference TRBV19 and TRBJ1-2): DGGITQSPKYLFRKEGQNVTLSCEQNLNHDAMYWYRQDPGQGLRLIYYSQIVNDFQKGDIAEGYSVSREKKESFPLTVTSAQKNPTAFYLCASSNQQGGYGYTFGSGTRLTVV.

Many counts were recorded for this clone. The sequence runs out 3 residues before the end of the CDR3; the remainder is reconstructed from the germline J gene. V gene TRBV5-1 combines with J gene TRBJ2-3; 11 bases line up with TRBD2. CDR3 size: 13 residues. Germline assignment: CDR1 SGHRS and CDR2 YFSETQ. Germline trimming cut 8 bases from V and 2 bases from J; bases unmatched to any gene: 1. Here the CDR3 reads CASSGGDTDTQYF. The CDR3 DNA, read in part, is TGCGCCAGTAGCGGGGGGGACACAGATACG.

Notes on this clone: From the germline J gene comes the end of the CDR3, since the read stops 3 residues before it. The rearrangement links TRBV5-1 to TRBJ2-1; 7 bases match TRBD1. Per germline, CDR1 SGHRS and CDR2 YFSETQ. Germline trimming cut 4 bases from V and 3 bases from J; bases unmatched to any gene: 7. The CDR3 sequence is 15 residues long. CDR3 amino acids: CASSHRWDSYNEQFF. The sequenced part of the CDR3 DNA is TGCGCCAGCAGCCACCGTTGGGACAGCTACAATGAG.

Ten or more counts support this clone. CDR3 DNA, as far as it was read: TGTGCCAGCAGCTCCTACAGCACAGATACG. Protein product: CASSSYSTDT. The full CDR3 protein reads CASSSYSTDTQYF. The rearrangement uses TRBV7-3 and TRBJ2-3; D gene unclear. With the read ending 3 residues before the CDR3 end, the germline J gene is used to fill in that end. CDR1 and CDR2 (germline): SGHTA, FQGTGA. There are 13 residues in the CDR3. Trimming took 4 bases from V and 0 from J, leaving 5 bases between them.

This clone was counted at least ten times. The CDR3 sequence: CASSPRRTGGTYNEQFF. The covered CDR3 bases are TGTGCCAGCAGCCCCCGTAGGACAGGGGGCACTTACAATGAG. V and J are TRBV4-2 and TRBJ2-1; 11 nucleotides align to TRBD1. From the germline J gene comes the end of the CDR3, since the read stops 3 residues before it. CDR1 LGHNA and CDR2 YNFKEQ come from the germline V gene. The CDR3 covers 17 residues. The V and J ends lost 4 bases and 4 bases, in that order; junction bases with no gene match: 9.

The sample holds many counts of this clone. The CDR3 end lies 3 residues beyond the end of the read and is filled in from the germline J gene. V usage is TRBV15 and J usage is TRBJ2-7; 9 nucleotides match TRBD1. J gave up 4 bases and V 1 base, and 8 bases lay outside the gene matches. The germline V gene has CDR1 LNHNV and CDR2 YYDKDF (reference sequence). The CDR3 consists of 16 residues. CDR3 DNA, as far as it was read: TGTGCCACCAGCAGAGGACAGGGGACAGGGAGTTACGAG. Translated, it gives CATSRGQGTGSYE. The whole CDR3 reads CATSRGQGTGSYEQYF.

This clone has a count of ten or more. Read data end 3 residues before the CDR3 end; the end is taken from the germline J gene. The chain has TRBV20-1 and TRBJ1-2; 8 nucleotides agree with TRBD1. CDR3 size: 13 residues. The junction had 7 bases not matched to a gene; V was cut back by 6 bases and J by 4 bases. Germline V gene sequence: CDR1 DFQATT, CDR2 SNEGSKA (reference sequence). The CDR3 spells CSATQGAIYGYTF. CDR3 DNA (partial): TGCAGTGCAACTCAGGGGGCGATCTATGGC.

As to this clone: The CDR3 extends 3 residues past the end of the read, so its final part is completed from the germline J gene. Other DNA sequences in this specimen translate into the identical CDR3. The chain combines TRBV7-9 with TRBJ1-1; 7 bases map to TRBD1. CDR1 and CDR2 from the germline V gene are SEHNR and FQNEAQ (reference sequence). CDR3 length: 13 amino acids. V gave up 4 bases and J gave up 7 bases; unmatched junction bases: 6. This CDR3 is CASSSGTAGEAFF. The sequenced part of the CDR3 DNA is TGTGCCAGCAGCTCCGGGACAGCTGGTGAA.

In this sample, this clone turned up many times. The CDR3 end falls 3 residues outside the read, so it is completed with the germline J gene. This chain joins TRBV19 and TRBJ1-5; no reliable D call. This CDR3 spans 12 amino acids. Trimming cost V 3 bases and J 3 bases, with 3 bases left between them. The germline V gene encodes CDR1 LNHDA and CDR2 SQIVND (reference sequence). The CDR3 bases that were read are TGTGCCAGTAGTATCAACAATCAGCCC. It is translated as CASSINNQP. From start to end, the CDR3 is CASSINNQPQHF.

This clone was seen ten or more times. The read comes to an end 3 residues before the CDR3 does, leaving the germline J gene to fill in the end. The chain combines TRBV18 with TRBJ1-2; 7 bases agree with TRBD1. The CDR3 has 14 amino acids. Germline loops: CDR1 KGHSH, CDR2 LQKENI. V lost 3 bases, J lost 7 bases, and 8 bases stayed unmatched. The CDR3 sequence is CASSPVAGGRGYTF. The sequenced part of the CDR3 DNA is TGTGCCAGCTCACCCGTGGCAGGGGGACGTGGC.

About this clone: The read finishes 3 residues shy of the CDR3 end, and the germline J gene is used to complete it. The V and J genes are TRBV2 and TRBJ1-2; D possibly corresponds to TRBD1 (5 bases). V was shortened by 2 bases and J by 7 bases, with 14 bases between the two germline ends. CDR1 and CDR2 from the germline V gene are SNHLY and FYNNEI. The CDR3 covers 14 residues. The CDR3 sequence is CASSEFGGAGGYTF. The DNA read from the CDR3 is TGTGCCAGCAGTGAATTTGGAGGGGCTGGTGGC. The variable domain in full, completed from reference TRBV2 and TRBJ1-2, reads EPEVTQTPSHQVTQMGQEVILRCVPISNHLYFYWYRQILGQKVEFLVSFYNNEISEKSEIFDDQFSVERPDGSNFTLKIRSTKLEDSAMYFCASSEFGGAGGYTFGSGTRLTVV.

Note on this clone: Sequencing ends 3 residues short of the CDR3 end; the germline J gene provides the rest. The genes are TRBV30 and TRBJ1-4; possible D gene TRBD1, 5 bases. CDR1 and CDR2 (germline): GTSNPN, SVGIG (reference sequence). The CDR3 length is 17 residues. Trimming removed 1 base from V and 0 bases from J, with 15 bases in between. CDR3 DNA, as far as it was read: TGTGCCTGGAGTGGGGGACTCCCATCTGCAACTAATGAAAAA. Protein product: CAWSGGLPSATNEK. In full, the CDR3 is CAWSGGLPSATNEKLFF. The complete variable domain, with remaining parts taken from reference TRBV30 and TRBJ1-4, reads SQTIHQWPATLVQPVGSPLSLECTVEGTSNPNLYWYRQAAGRGLQLLFYSVGIGQISSEVPQNLSASRPQDRQFILSSKKLLLSDSGFYLCAWSGGLPSATNEKLFFGSGTQLSVL.

This clone was counted ten times or more. One junction end disagrees with the germline gene, perhaps due to a read error. The read comes to an end 3 residues before the CDR3 does, leaving the germline J gene to fill in the end. This chain links TRBV5-8 with TRBJ2-7; TRBD1 is a possible D gene (6 bases). The CDR3 sequence is 15 residues long. The germline gives CDR1 SGHTS, CDR2 YDEGEE. The CDR3: CASSLAPGQNYEQYF. Partial CDR3 DNA: TGTGCCAGCAGTTTGGCCCCTGGACAGAACTACGAG.

This clone was seen at least ten times. The read gets to within 3 residues of the CDR3 end, and the germline J gene fills in the rest. The chain carries TRBV28 and TRBJ2-1; TRBD1 matches 7 bases. J lost 6 bases, V lost 4 bases, and 9 bases had no gene match. CDR1 and CDR2 from the germline V gene are MDHEN and SYDVKM. The CDR3 length is 15 residues. CDR3 in amino acids: CASSSQGPGGNEQFF. Incomplete CDR3 DNA: TGTGCCAGCAGTTCCCAAGGGCCAGGGGGCAATGAG. The full variable domain, rest sourced from reference TRBV28 and TRBJ2-1, is DVKVTQSSRYLVKRTGEKVFLECVQDMDHENMFWYRQDPGLGLRLIYFSYDVKMKEKGDIPEGYSVSREKKERFSLILESASTNQTSMYLCASSSQGPGGNEQFFGPGTRLTVL.

This clone was found many times. The CDR3 protein is CSARGGQSSGNTIYF. Partial CDR3 DNA: TGCAGTGCTAGAGGGGGACAAAGCTCTGGAAACACC. This chain uses TRBV20-1 with TRBJ1-3; the D gene is possibly TRBD1 (6 bases). The read ends 3 residues shy of where the CDR3 ends; the end is completed using the germline J gene. The length of the CDR3 is 15 residues. The V and J ends lost 1 base and 0 bases respectively, with 10 bases between them. In germline, CDR1 is DFQATT, CDR2 SNEGSKA (reference sequence).

There are a few counts of this clone. The CDR3 end lies 3 residues beyond the end of the read and is filled in from the germline J gene. The chain couples TRBV19 to TRBJ2-5; no clear D gene. The V end was cut by 10 bases, the J end by 3 bases, with 6 bases between. The germline V gene encodes CDR1 LNHDA and CDR2 SQIVND (reference sequence). This CDR3 comprises 10 residues. Incomplete CDR3 DNA: TGTGCCACCTTTAAAGAGACC. Its translation: CATFKET. The full-length CDR3 reads as CATFKETQYF.

This clone was counted only a few times. The CDR3 end lies 3 residues beyond the end of the read and is filled in from the germline J gene. The chain recombines TRBV20-1 with TRBJ1-4; TRBD1 matches 8 bases. After removal of 0 bases from V and 0 bases from J, the junction contained 9 bases not matched to a gene. Germline CDR1 reads DFQATT; CDR2 reads SNEGSKA (reference sequence). The CDR3 is 18 residues long. CDR3 sequence: CSARDPRTGPSTNEKLFF. The sequenced part of the CDR3 DNA is TGCAGTGCTAGAGACCCGCGGACAGGGCCCTCAACTAATGAAAAA.

This clone was observed many times. The sequenced fragment ends 3 residues before the CDR3 boundary, so the rest is inferred from the germline J gene. The chain uses TRBV5-1 and TRBJ2-3, with TRBD2 identical over 8 bases. Germline V gene sequence: CDR1 SGHRS, CDR2 YFSETQ. J was trimmed by 3 bases and V by 0 bases; bases with no gene match: 3. This CDR3 has 15 amino acids. The sequenced CDR3 bases are TGCGCCAGCAGCTTGGACGGGGGGGCTACAGATACG. This translates into CASSLDGGATDT. In full, the CDR3 reads CASSLDGGATDTQYF.

The CDR3 here is CASTAPGTSGSSEQFF. The covered CDR3 bases are TGTGCCAGCACCGCCCCCGGGACTAGCGGGTCCAGTGAG. This sequence joins TRBV2 and TRBJ2-1; TRBD2 matches 12 bases. Read coverage stops 3 residues before the CDR3 terminus; the germline J gene supplies the remainder. The V and J ends lost 7 bases and 9 bases, in that order; junction bases with no gene match: 13. Germline CDR1 SNHLY, CDR2 FYNNEI. This CDR3 is 16 amino acids long. The complete variable domain, with remaining parts taken from reference TRBV2 and TRBJ2-1, reads EPEVTQTPSHQVTQMGQEVILRCVPISNHLYFYWYRQILGQKVEFLVSFYNNEISEKSEIFDDQFSVERPDGSNFTLKIRSTKLEDSAMYFCASTAPGTSGSSEQFFGPGTRLTVL.

Many counts were recorded for this clone. The CDR3 end is not reached by the read, which stops 3 residues before it; the germline J gene fills it in. V is TRBV29-1 and J is TRBJ2-2; 8 nucleotides line up with TRBD2. Per germline, CDR1 SQVTM and CDR2 ANQGSEA. This CDR3 has 14 amino acids. The V segment lost 4 bases and the J segment 4 bases; nucleotides outside the gene matches: 5. CDR3 region: CSVAAGVGTGELFF. The sequenced CDR3 bases are TGCAGCGTTGCAGCGGGAGTAGGCACCGGGGAG.

In its sample, this clone was seen a few times. The CDR3 spells CASRTGQGAALNYGYTF. CDR3 bases read: TGTGCCAGTAGGACGGGACAGGGGGCGGCCCTTAACTATGGC. The chain carries TRBV19 and TRBJ1-2; 12 positions agree with TRBD1. Read sequence stops 3 residues before the CDR3 end, and the germline J gene provides the missing end. CDR3 length equals 17 residues. J lost 1 base, V lost 6 bases, and 9 bases had no gene match. Germline CDR1 and CDR2: LNHDA and SQIVND (reference sequence).

This chain's CDR3 is CASRRQGSQETQYF. The CDR3 bases that were read are TGCGCCAGCAGGAGACAGGGGTCCCAAGAGACC. This chain links TRBV5-1 with TRBJ2-5, with 8 bases fitting TRBD1. The read is 3 residues too short to cover the CDR3 end, so that end is filled in from the germline J gene. After removal of 5 bases from V and 1 base from J, the junction contained 4 bases not matched to a gene. The germline CDR1 and CDR2 sequences are SGHRS and YFSETQ. The CDR3 has 14 residues. Filled out from reference TRBV5-1 and TRBJ2-5, the complete variable domain reads KAGVTQTPRYLIKTRGQQVTLSCSPISGHRSVSWYQQTPGQGLQFLFEYFSETQRNKGNFPGRFSGRQFSNSRSEMNVSTLELGDSALYLCASRRQGSQETQYFGPGTRLLVL.